This TCR beta chain was identified in a study of T cell repertoires in ileal Crohn's disease. Broader study findings: Sorted CD8 T cells held more high-frequency clones than CD4. Clonal expansions were more frequent in active smokers than non-smokers at surgery.

The V and J ends lost 5 bases and 5 bases, in that order; junction bases with no gene match: 4. The length of the CDR3 is 13 residues. The germline gives CDR1 SGHNT, CDR2 YENEEA. About this clone: The target antigen is unknown.

Clones were sequenced by immunoSEQ multiplex PCR, and TCRdb holds only the in-frame ones, with some missing. This repertoire shows about 30,000 clones, roughly 81% found once; its top ten account for around 5.5%. This chain joins TRBV11-3 and TRBJ1-1, with 8 bases fitting TRBD1. Sequenced material: ileal tissue. The sequence was obtained from an adult with Crohn's disease. CDR3 protein: CASSARGLTEAFF. The CDR3 bases are TGTGCCAGCAGCGCCAGGGGGCTAACTGAAGCTTTCTTT.